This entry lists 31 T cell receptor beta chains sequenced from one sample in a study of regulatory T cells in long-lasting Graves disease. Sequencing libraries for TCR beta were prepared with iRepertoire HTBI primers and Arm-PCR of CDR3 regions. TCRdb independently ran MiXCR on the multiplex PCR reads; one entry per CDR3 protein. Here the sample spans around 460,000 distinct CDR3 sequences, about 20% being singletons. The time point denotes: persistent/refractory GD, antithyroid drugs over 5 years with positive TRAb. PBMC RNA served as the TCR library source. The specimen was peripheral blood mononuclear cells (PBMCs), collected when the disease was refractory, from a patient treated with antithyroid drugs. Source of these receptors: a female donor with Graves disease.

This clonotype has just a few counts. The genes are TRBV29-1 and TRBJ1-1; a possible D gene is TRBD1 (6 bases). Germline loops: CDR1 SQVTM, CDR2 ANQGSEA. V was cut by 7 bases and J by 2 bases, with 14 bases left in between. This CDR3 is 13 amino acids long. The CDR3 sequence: CSGKRQVNTEAFF. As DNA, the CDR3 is TGCAGCGGAAAAAGACAGGTAAACACTGAAGCTTTCTTT. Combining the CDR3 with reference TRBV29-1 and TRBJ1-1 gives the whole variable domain SAVISQKPSRDICQRGTSLTIQCQVDSQVTMMFWYRQQPGQSLTLIATANQGSEATYESGFVIDKFPISRPNLTFSTLTVSNMSPEDSSIYLCSGKRQVNTEAFFGQGTRLTVV.

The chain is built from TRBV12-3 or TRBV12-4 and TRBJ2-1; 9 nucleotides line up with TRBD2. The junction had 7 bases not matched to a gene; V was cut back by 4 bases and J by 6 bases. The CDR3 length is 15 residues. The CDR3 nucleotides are TGTGCCAGCAGTTCCAGAAGGACTAGCGTCAATGAGCAGTTCTTC. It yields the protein CASSSRRTSVNEQFF.

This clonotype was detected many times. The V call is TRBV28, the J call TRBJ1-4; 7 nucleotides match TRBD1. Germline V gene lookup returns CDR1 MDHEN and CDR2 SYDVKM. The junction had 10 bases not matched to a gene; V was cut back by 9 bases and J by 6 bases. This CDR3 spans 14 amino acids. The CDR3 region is CASRQGGSYEKLFF. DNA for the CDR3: TGTGCCAGTCGTCAGGGGGGTTCTTATGAAAAACTGTTTTTT.

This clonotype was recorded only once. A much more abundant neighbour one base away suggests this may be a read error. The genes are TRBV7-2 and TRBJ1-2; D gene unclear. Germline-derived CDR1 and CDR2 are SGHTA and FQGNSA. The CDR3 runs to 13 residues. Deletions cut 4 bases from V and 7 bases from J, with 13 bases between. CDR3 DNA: TGTGCCAGCAGCTACGACAAGGGAGGTGGCTACACCTTC. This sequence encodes CASSYDKGGGYTF. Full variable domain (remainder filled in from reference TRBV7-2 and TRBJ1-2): GAGVSQSPSNKVTEKGKDVELRCDPISGHTALYWYRQSLGQGLEFLIYFQGNSAPDKSGLPSDRFSAERTGGSVSTLTIQRTQQEDSAVYLCASSYDKGGGYTFGSGTRLTVV.

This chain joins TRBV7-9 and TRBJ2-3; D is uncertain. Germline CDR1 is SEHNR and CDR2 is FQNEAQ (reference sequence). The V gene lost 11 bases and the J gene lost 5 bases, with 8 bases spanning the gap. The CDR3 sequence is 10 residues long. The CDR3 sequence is CAESLDTQYF. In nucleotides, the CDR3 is TGTGCCGAATCCCTAGATACGCAGTATTTT.

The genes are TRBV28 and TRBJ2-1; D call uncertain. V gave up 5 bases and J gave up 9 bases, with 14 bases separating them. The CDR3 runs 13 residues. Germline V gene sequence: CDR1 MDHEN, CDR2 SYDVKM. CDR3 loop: CASSAYQGPEQFF. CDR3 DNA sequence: TGTGCCAGCAGTGCCTACCAAGGACCTGAGCAGTTCTTC.

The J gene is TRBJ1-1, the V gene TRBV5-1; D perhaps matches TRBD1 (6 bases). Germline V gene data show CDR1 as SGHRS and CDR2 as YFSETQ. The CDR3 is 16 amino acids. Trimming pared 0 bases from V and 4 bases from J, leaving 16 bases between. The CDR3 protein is CASSLATGRGATEAFF. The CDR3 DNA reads TGCGCCAGCAGCTTGGCCACGGGAAGGGGGGCCACTGAAGCTTTCTTT.

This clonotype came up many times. The CDR3 spells CASSEGYGGQGTSPLHF. In nucleotides, the CDR3 is TGTGCCAGCAGTGAAGGCTACGGCGGACAGGGGACCTCACCCCTCCACTTT. This chain connects TRBV6-1 to TRBJ1-6; the match to TRBD1 covers 9 bases. V gave up 1 base and J gave up 10 bases; unmatched junction bases: 11. Germline V gives CDR1 MNHNS, CDR2 SASEGT. The CDR3 spans 17 residues.

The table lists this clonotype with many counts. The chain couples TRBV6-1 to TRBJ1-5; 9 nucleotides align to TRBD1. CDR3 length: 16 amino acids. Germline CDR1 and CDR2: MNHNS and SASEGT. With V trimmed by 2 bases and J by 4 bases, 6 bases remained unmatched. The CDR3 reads CASSEFGGTGNQPQHF. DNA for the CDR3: TGTGCCAGCAGTGAATTCGGTGGGACAGGGAATCAGCCCCAGCATTTT.

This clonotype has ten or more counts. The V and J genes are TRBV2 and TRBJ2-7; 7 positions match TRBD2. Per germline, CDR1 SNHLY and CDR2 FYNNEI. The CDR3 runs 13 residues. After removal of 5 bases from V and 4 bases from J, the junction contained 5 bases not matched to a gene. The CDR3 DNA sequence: TGTGCCAGCAGTTTGAGGCGGGAGTACGAGCAGTACTTC. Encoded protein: CASSLRREYEQYF.

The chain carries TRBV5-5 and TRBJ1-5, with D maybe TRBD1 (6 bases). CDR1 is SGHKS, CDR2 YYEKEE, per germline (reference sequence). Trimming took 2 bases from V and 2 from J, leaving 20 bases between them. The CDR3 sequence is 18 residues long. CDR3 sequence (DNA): TGTGCCAGCAGCTTAACAGGGATCGTTGGGGGAGGCAATCAGCCCCAGCATTTT. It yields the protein CASSLTGIVGGGNQPQHF.

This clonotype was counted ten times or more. CDR3 sequence (DNA): TGTGCCAGCACCGACATCGGCCGGGCCTCTGGGGCCAACGTCCTGACTTTC. This sequence encodes CASTDIGRASGANVLTF. The chain combines TRBV28 with TRBJ2-6; D ambiguous. The CDR3 has 17 residues. Germline V gene lookup returns CDR1 MDHEN and CDR2 SYDVKM. Deletions cut 7 bases from V and 0 bases from J, with 16 bases between.

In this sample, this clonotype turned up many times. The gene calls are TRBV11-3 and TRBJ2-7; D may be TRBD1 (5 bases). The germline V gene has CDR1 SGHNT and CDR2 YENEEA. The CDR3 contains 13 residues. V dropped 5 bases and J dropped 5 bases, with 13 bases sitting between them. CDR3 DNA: TGTGCCAGCAGCCCCACAGGAGTCAACGAGCAGTACTTC. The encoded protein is CASSPTGVNEQYF.

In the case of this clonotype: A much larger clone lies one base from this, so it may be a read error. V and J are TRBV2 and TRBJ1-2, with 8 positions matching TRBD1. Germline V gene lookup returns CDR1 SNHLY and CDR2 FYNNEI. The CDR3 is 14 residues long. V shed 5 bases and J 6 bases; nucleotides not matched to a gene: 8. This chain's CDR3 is CASSRQGLGHGYTF. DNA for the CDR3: TGTGCCAGCAGTCGACAGGGGCTCGGCCATGGCTACACCTTC.

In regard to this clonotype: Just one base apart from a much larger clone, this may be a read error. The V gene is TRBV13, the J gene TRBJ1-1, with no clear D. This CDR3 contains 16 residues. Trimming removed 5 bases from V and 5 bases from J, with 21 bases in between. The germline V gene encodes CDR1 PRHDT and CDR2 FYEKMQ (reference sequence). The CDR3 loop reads CASSARGQHVLTEAFF. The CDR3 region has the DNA TGTGCCAGCAGCGCCCGCGGGCAGCATGTACTTACTGAAGCTTTCTTT.

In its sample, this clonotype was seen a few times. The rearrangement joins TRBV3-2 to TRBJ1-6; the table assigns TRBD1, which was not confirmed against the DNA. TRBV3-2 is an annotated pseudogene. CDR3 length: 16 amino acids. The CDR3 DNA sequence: TGTGCCATACGGACATCAAGGATACCATATAATTCACCCCTCCACTTT. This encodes CAIRTSRIPYNSPLHF.

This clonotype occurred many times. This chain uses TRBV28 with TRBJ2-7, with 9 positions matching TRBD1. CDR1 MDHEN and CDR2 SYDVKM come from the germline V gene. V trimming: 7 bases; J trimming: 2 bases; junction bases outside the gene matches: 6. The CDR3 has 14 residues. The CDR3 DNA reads TGTGCCAGCAATCCCGGGACAGGGACCTACGAGCAGTACTTC. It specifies CASNPGTGTYEQYF.

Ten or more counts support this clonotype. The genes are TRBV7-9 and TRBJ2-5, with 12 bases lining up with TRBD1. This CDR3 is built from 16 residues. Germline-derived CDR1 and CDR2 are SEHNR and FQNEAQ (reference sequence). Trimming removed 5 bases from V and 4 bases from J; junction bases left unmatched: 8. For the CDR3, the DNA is TGTGCCAGCAGCCTGGGGACAGGGGGCACAGGAGAGACCCAGTACTTC. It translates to CASSLGTGGTGETQYF. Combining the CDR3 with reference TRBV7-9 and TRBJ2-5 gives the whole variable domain DTGVSQNPRHKITKRGQNVTFRCDPISEHNRLYWYRQTLGQGPEFLTYFQNEAQLEKSRLLSDRFSAERPKGSFSTLEIQRTEQGDSAMYLCASSLGTGGTGETQYFGPGTRLLVL.

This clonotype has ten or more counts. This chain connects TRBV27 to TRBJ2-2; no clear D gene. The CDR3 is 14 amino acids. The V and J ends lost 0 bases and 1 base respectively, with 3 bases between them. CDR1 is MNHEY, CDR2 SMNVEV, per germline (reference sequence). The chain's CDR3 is CASSLSGNTGELFF. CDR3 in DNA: TGTGCCAGCAGTTTATCAGGGAACACCGGGGAGCTGTTTTTT.

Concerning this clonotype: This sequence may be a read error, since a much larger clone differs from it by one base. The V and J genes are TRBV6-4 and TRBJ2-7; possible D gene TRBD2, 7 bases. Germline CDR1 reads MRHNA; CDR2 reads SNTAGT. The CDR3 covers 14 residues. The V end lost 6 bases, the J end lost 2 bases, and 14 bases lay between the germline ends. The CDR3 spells CASSKGGEPYEQYF. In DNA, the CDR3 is TGTGCCAGCAGCAAGGGGGGGGAACCCTACGAGCAGTACTTC.

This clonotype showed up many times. The CDR3 loop is CASSLELERDRRSYEQYF. The CDR3 region has the DNA TGTGCCAGCAGTTTAGAGCTTGAACGGGACAGACGATCCTACGAGCAGTACTTC. This chain uses TRBV28 with TRBJ2-7, with TRBD1 matching over 7 bases. The CDR3 is 18 residues long. CDR1 MDHEN and CDR2 SYDVKM come from the germline V gene. V gave up 2 bases and J gave up 1 base; unmatched junction bases: 14.

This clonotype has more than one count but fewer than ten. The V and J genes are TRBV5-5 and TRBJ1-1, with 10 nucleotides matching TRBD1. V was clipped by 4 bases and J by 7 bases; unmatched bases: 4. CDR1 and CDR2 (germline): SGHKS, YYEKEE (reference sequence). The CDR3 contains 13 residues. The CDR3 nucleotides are TGTGCCAGCAGCGGCGGGACAGGGGTTGAAGCTTTCTTT. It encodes CASSGGTGVEAFF.

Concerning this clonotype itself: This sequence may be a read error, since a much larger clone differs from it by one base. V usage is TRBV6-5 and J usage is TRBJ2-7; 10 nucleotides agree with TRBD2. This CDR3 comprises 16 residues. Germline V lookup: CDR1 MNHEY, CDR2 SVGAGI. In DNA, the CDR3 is TGTGCCGGCAGTTTACCTACTAGCGGGGACTTCTACGAGCAGTACTTC. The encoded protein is CAGSLPTSGDFYEQYF.

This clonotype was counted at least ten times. CDR3 coding DNA: TGTGCCAGCAGCTTAGCGGGGAATCTTTACGAGCAGTACTTC. It translates to CASSLAGNLYEQYF. This chain uses TRBV7-2 with TRBJ2-7; no firm D call. Per germline, CDR1 SGHTA and CDR2 FQGNSA. V shed 0 bases and J shed 4 bases, with 10 bases lying between them. The CDR3 has 14 residues.

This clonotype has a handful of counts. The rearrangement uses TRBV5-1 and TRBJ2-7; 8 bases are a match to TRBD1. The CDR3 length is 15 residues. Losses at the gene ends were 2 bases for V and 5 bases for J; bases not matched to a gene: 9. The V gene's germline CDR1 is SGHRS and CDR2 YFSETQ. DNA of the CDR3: TGCGCCAGCAGCTTTACAGGGGGATCCCCCGACGAGCAGTACTTC. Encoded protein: CASSFTGGSPDEQYF.

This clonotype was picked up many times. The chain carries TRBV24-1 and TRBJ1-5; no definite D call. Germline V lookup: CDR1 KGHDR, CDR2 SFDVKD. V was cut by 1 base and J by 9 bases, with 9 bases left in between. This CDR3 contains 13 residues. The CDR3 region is CATSDFHGGPQHF. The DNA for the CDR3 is TGTGCCACCAGTGATTTTCACGGTGGGCCCCAGCATTTT.

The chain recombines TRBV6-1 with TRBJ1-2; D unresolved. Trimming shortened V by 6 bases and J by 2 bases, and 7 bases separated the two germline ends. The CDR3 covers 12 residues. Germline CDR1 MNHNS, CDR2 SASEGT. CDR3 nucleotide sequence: TGTGCCAGCAGGAGCTCAAACTATGGCTACACCTTC. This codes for CASRSSNYGYTF.

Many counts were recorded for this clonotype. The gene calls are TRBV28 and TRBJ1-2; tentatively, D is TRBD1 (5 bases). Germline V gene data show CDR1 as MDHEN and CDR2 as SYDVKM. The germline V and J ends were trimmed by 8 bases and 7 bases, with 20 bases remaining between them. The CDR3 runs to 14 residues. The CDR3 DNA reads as TGTGCCAGCGACCAGGGTCGTAGTTTCTTTGGCTACACCTTC. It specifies CASDQGRSFFGYTF.

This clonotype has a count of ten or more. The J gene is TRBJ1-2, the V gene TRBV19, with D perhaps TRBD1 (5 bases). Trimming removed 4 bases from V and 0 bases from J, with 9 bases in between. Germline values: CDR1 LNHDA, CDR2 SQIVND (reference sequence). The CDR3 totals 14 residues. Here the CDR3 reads CASSRDGANYGYTF. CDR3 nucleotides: TGTGCCAGTAGTAGGGACGGCGCTAACTATGGCTACACCTTC. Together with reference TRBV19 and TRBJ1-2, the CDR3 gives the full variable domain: DGGITQSPKYLFRKEGQNVTLSCEQNLNHDAMYWYRQDPGQGLRLIYYSQIVNDFQKGDIAEGYSVSREKKESFPLTVTSAQKNPTAFYLCASSRDGANYGYTFGSGTRLTVV.

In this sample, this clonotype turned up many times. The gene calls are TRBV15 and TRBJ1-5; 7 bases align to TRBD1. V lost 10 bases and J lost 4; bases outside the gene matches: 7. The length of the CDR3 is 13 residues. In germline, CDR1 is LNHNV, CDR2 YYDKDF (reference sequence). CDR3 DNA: TGTGCCATCTCCGGGACAGTAAATCAGCCCCAGCATTTT. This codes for CAISGTVNQPQHF.

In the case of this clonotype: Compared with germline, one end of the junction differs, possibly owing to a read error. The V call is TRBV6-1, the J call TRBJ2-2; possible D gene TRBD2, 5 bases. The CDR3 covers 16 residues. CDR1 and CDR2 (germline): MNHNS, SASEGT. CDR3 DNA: TGTGCCAGCAGCCTCGGACTGACTCTGAACACCGGGGAGCTGGTTTTT. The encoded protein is CASSLGLTLNTGELVF.